The T cell receptor beta chain described here comes from a study of blood T cells in healthy people across ages. Whole-study results and caveats: Unsorted PBMCs prevented conclusive naive versus antigen-experienced comparison.

PCR was performed a second time for about 7 to 11 cycles using a sample-barcoded 5' primer and a J-beta primer mix. Each cDNA molecule received a tag from a template-switch adaptor that had 12 random nucleotides. Via MiXCR, TCRdb re-called the 5' RACE reads, giving one row per CDR3 protein. The table lists more than 1,000,000 distinct CDR3 sequences, approximately 25% of them singletons. V lost 5 bases to trimming and J lost 9 bases, with 14 bases between them. Germline CDR1 is MDHEN and CDR2 is SYDVKM. This CDR3 has 14 amino acids. A remark on this clonotype: The target antigen is unknown.

Separately, the same data were catalogued under a study of T cells of mothers and their children. That source notes: Mothers and children who were related shared slightly more overlap than unrelated pairs, but not significantly more.

The TCR comes from a girl aged 2 to 9 in good health. Material: blood. The genes are TRBV28 and TRBJ2-6; D is unclear. CDR3 in DNA: TGTGCCAGCAGTGATCGGATCTCTAGCAACGTCCTGACTTTC. This gives the protein CASSDRISSNVLTF.